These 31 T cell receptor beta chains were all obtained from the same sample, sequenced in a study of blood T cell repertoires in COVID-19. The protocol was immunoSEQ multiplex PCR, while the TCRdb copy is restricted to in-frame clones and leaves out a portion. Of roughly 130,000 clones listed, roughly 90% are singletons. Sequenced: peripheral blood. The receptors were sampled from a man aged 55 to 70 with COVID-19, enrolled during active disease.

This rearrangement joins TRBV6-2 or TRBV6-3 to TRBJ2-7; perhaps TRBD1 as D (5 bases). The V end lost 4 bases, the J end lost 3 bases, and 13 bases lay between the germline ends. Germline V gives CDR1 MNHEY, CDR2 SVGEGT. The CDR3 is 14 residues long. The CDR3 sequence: CASSSQASRYEQYF. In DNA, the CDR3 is TGTGCCAGCAGTTCACAGGCGAGCCGCTACGAGCAGTACTTC.

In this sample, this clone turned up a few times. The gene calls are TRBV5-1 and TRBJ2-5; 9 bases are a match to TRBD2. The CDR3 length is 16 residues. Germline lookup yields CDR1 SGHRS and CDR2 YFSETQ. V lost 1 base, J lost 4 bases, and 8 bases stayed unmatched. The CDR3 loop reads CASSLMSGRRRETQYF. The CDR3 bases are TGCGCCAGCAGCTTGATGAGCGGGAGGCGGAGAGAGACCCAGTACTTC.

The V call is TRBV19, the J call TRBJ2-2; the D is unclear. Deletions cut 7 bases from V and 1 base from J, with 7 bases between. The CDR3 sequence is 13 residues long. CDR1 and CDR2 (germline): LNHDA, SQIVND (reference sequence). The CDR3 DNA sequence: TGTGCCAGTACGTGGCAGAACACCGGGGAGCTGTTTTTT. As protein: CASTWQNTGELFF.

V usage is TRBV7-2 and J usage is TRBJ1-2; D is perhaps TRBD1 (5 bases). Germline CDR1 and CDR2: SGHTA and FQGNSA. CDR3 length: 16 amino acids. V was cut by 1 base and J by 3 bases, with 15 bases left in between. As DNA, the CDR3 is TGTGCCAGCAGCTTAGGCACGGGGGTAGTTTACTATGGCTACACCTTC. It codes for CASSLGTGVVYYGYTF.

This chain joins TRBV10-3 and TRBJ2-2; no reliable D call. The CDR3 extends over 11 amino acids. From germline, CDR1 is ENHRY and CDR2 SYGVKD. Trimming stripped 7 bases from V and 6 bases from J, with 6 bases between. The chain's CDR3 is CAINLAGELFF. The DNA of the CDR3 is TGTGCCATCAATCTAGCCGGGGAGCTGTTTTTT.

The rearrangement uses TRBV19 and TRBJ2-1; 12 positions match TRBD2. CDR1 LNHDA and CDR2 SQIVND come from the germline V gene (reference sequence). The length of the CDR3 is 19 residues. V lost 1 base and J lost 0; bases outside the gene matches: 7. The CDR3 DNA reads TGTGCCAGTAGTATAGGAACTAGCGGGAGGCCCTCCTCCTACAATGAGCAGTTCTTC. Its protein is CASSIGTSGRPSSYNEQFF.

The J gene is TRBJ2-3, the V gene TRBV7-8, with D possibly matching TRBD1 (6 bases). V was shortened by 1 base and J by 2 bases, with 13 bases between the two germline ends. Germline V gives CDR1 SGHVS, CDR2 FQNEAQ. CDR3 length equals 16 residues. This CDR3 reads CASSLVTGNPTDTQYF. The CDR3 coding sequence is TGTGCCAGCAGCTTAGTCACAGGGAACCCCACAGATACGCAGTATTTT.

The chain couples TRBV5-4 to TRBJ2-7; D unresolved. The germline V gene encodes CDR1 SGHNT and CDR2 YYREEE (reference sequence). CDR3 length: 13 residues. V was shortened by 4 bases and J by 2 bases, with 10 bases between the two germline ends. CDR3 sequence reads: CASSRDSTYEQYF. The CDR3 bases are TGTGCCAGCAGCCGAGACTCAACCTACGAGCAGTACTTC.

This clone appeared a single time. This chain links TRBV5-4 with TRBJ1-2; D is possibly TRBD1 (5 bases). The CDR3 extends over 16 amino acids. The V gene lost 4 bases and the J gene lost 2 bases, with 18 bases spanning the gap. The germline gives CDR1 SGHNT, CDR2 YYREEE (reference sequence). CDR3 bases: TGTGCCAGCAGCCGCCTCCGGAGACAGTTGAACTATGGCTACACCTTC. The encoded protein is CASSRLRRQLNYGYTF.

CDR3: CASSSVGYEQYF. The CDR3 DNA follows: TGTGCCAGCAGTTCCGTCGGCTACGAGCAGTACTTC. The genes are TRBV6-5 and TRBJ2-7; D is ambiguous. The CDR3 is made up of 12 amino acids. V shed 4 bases and J shed 3 bases, with 7 bases lying between them. Per the germline V gene, CDR1 is MNHEY and CDR2 is SVGAGI.

In nucleotides, the CDR3 is TGCGCCAGCAGTGCCCGGACAGGGGACTACGAGCAGTACTTC. Translating it yields CASSARTGDYEQYF. The V and J genes are TRBV10-1 and TRBJ2-7; 9 nucleotides line up with TRBD1. Trimming at V came to 4 bases and at J to 3 bases, leaving 4 bases not matched to a gene. CDR3 length: 14 amino acids. The germline V gene has CDR1 WNHNN and CDR2 SYGVQD (reference sequence).

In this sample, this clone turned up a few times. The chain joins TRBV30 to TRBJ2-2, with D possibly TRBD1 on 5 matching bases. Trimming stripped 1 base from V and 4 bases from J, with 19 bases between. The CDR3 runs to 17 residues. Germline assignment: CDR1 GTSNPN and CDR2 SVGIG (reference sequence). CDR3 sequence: CAWSATSPGQGTGELFF. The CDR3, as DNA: TGTGCCTGGAGTGCCACCTCCCCAGGGCAGGGCACCGGGGAGCTGTTTTTT.

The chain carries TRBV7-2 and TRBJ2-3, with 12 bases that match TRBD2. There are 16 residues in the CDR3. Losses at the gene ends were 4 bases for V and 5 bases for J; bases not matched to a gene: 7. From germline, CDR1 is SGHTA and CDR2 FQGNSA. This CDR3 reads CASSSRTSGIIDTQYF. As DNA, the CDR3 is TGTGCCAGCAGCTCGAGGACTAGCGGGATTATAGATACGCAGTATTTT.

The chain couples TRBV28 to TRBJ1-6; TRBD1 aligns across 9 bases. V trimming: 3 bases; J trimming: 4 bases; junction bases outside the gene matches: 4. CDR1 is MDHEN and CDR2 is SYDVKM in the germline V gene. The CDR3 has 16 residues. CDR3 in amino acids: CASSFPGQGYNSPLHF. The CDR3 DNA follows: TGTGCCAGCAGTTTCCCGGGACAGGGATATAATTCACCCCTCCACTTT.

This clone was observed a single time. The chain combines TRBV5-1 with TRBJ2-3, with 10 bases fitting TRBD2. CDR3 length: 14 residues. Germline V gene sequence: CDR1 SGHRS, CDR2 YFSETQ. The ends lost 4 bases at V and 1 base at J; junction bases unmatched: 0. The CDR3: CASSGTSGTDTQYF. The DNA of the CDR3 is TGCGCCAGCAGCGGGACTAGCGGCACAGATACGCAGTATTTT. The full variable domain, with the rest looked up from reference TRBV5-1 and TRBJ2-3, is KAGVTQTPRYLIKTRGQQVTLSCSPISGHRSVSWYQQTPGQGLQFLFEYFSETQRNKGNFPGRFSGRQFSNSRSEMNVSTLELGDSALYLCASSGTSGTDTQYFGPGTRLTVL.

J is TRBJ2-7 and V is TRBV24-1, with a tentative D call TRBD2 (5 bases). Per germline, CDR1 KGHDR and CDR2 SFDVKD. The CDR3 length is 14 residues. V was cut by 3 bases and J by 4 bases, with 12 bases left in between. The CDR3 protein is CATSDGHRGYEQYF. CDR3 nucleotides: TGTGCCACCAGTGATGGTCATCGGGGTTACGAGCAGTACTTC.

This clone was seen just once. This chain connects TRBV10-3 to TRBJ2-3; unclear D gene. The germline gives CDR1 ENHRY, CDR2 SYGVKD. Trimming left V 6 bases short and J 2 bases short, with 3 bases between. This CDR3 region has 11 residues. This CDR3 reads CAIRATDTQYF. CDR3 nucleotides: TGTGCCATCAGGGCCACAGATACGCAGTATTTT.

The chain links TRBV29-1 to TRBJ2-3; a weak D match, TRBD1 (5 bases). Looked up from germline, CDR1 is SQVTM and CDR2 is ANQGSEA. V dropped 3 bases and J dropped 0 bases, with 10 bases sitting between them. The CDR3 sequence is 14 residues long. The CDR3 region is CSVDTGRSTDTQYF. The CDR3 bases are TGCAGCGTTGACACAGGACGAAGCACAGATACGCAGTATTTT.

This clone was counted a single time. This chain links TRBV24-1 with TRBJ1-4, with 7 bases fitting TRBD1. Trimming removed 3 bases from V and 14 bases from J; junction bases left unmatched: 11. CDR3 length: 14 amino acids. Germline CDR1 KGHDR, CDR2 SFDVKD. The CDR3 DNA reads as TGTGCCACCAGTGATCAAGACAGGGATGGGGGGCTGTTTTTT. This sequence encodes CATSDQDRDGGLFF.

The CDR3 loop reads CASSFGTRNEKLFF. CDR3 in DNA: TGCGCCAGCAGCTTCGGGACAAGGAATGAAAAACTGTTTTTT. V and J are TRBV5-1 and TRBJ1-4, with D possibly matching TRBD1 (6 bases). The CDR3 totals 14 residues. V was pared by 2 bases and J by 5 bases, with 10 bases between. Germline values: CDR1 SGHRS, CDR2 YFSETQ.

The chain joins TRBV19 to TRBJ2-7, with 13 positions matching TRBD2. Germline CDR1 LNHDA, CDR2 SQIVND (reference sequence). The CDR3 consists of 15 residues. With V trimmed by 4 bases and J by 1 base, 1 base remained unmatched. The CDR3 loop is CASSRTSGGSYEQYF. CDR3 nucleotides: TGTGCCAGTAGTAGGACTAGCGGGGGATCCTACGAGCAGTACTTC. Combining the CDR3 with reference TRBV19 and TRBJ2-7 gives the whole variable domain DGGITQSPKYLFRKEGQNVTLSCEQNLNHDAMYWYRQDPGQGLRLIYYSQIVNDFQKGDIAEGYSVSREKKESFPLTVTSAQKNPTAFYLCASSRTSGGSYEQYFGPGTRLTVT.

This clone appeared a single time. DNA for the CDR3: TGTGCCAGCAGCCTGCCGGGAATAGCGCGCGGCTACACCTTC. It translates to CASSLPGIARGYTF. J is TRBJ1-2 and V is TRBV5-6; D remains unclear. There are 14 residues in the CDR3. Germline V gives CDR1 SGHDT, CDR2 YYEEEE. The germline V and J ends were trimmed by 4 bases and 8 bases, with 18 bases remaining between them.

The DNA of the CDR3 is TGTGCCAGCAGCCAAATGGGACAGGGAGATGGCACTGAAGCTTTCTTT. It codes for CASSQMGQGDGTEAFF. J is TRBJ1-1 and V is TRBV4-2; TRBD1 matches 9 bases. The CDR3 sequence is 16 residues long. V trimming: 2 bases; J trimming: 4 bases; junction bases outside the gene matches: 8. CDR1 is LGHNA and CDR2 is YNFKEQ in the germline V gene.

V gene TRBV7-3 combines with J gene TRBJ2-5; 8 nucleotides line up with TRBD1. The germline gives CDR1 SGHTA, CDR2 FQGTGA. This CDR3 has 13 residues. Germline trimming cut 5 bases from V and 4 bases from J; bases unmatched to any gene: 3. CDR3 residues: CASSQGQGETQYF. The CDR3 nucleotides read TGTGCCAGCAGCCAAGGACAGGGAGAGACCCAGTACTTC.

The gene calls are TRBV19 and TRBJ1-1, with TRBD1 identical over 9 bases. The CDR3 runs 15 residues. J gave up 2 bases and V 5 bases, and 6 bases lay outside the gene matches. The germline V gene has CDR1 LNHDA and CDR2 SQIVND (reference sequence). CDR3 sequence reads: CASSRWTGENTEAFF. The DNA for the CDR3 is TGTGCCAGTAGTCGATGGACAGGGGAAAACACTGAAGCTTTCTTT.

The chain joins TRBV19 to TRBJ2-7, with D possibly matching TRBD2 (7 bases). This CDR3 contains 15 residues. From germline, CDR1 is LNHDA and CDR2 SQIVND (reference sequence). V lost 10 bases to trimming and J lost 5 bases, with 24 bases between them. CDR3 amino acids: CATNSGGGVFNEQYF. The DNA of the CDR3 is TGTGCCACTAACTCAGGAGGGGGGGTCTTTAACGAGCAGTACTTC.

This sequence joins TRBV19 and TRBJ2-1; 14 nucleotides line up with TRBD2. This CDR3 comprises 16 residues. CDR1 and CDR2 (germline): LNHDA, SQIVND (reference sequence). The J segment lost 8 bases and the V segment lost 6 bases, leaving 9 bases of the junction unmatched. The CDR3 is CASSPGLAGAGYEQFF. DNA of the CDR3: TGTGCCAGTAGCCCGGGACTAGCGGGAGCAGGGTATGAGCAGTTCTTC. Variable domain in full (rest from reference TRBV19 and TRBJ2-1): DGGITQSPKYLFRKEGQNVTLSCEQNLNHDAMYWYRQDPGQGLRLIYYSQIVNDFQKGDIAEGYSVSREKKESFPLTVTSAQKNPTAFYLCASSPGLAGAGYEQFFGPGTRLTVL.

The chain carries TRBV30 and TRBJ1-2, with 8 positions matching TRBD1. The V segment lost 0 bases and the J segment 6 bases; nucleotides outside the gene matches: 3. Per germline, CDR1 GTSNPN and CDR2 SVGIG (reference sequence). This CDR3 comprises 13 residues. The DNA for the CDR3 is TGTGCCTGGAGTGTACTGACAGGGGATGGCTACACCTTC. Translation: CAWSVLTGDGYTF.

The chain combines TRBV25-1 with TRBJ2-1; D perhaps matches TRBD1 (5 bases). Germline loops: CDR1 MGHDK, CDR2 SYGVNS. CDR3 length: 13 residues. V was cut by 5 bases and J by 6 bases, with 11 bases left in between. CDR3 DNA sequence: TGTGCCAGCAGTCCGACCCAGGGCAATGAGCAGTTCTTC. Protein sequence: CASSPTQGNEQFF.

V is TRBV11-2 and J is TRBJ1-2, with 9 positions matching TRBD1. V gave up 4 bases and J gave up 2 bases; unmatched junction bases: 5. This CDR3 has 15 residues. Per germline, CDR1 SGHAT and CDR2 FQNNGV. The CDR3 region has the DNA TGTGCCAGCAGCTCCACAGGGGGCATAAACTATGGCTACACCTTC. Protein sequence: CASSSTGGINYGYTF.

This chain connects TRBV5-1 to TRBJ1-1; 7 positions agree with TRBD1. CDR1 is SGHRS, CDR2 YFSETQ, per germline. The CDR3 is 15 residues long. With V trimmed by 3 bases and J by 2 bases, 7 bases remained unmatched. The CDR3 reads CASSSLGDSNTEAFF. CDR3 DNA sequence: TGCGCCAGCAGCTCCCTGGGGGACAGTAACACTGAAGCTTTCTTT. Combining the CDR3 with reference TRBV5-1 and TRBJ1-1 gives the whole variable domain KAGVTQTPRYLIKTRGQQVTLSCSPISGHRSVSWYQQTPGQGLQFLFEYFSETQRNKGNFPGRFSGRQFSNSRSEMNVSTLELGDSALYLCASSSLGDSNTEAFFGQGTRLTVV.